The 23 T cell receptor beta chains below all came from one sample that was sequenced in a study of identical twins. TCRdb called the 5' RACE reads again in MiXCR, with one record for every CDR3 protein. This table has a few hundred thousand distinct CDR3 sequences, approximately 17% appearing once. Sequenced material: naive T cells sorted from blood. The receptors come from a man aged 45-60 years in good health.

This clonotype was found a few times. This chain uses TRBV7-2 with TRBJ1-6; the D gene is possibly TRBD1 (5 bases). CDR3 length: 15 residues. The V end lost 4 bases, the J end lost 9 bases, and 16 bases lay between the germline ends. Germline lookup yields CDR1 SGHTA and CDR2 FQGNSA. The CDR3 region is CASSYGDSLRSPLHF. As DNA, the CDR3 is TGTGCCAGCAGCTACGGCGACAGTCTACGTTCACCCCTCCACTTT.

This clonotype was found a few times. The V gene is TRBV5-1, the J gene TRBJ2-5; TRBD1 matches 8 bases. The V segment lost 5 bases and the J segment 7 bases; nucleotides outside the gene matches: 13. The CDR3 sequence is 15 residues long. Germline V lookup: CDR1 SGHRS, CDR2 YFSETQ. The CDR3 nucleotides are TGCGCCAGCAGACTGAACGGACAGGGCCCCTTGACCCAGTACTTC. Protein product: CASRLNGQGPLTQYF. Filled out from reference TRBV5-1 and TRBJ2-5, the complete variable domain reads KAGVTQTPRYLIKTRGQQVTLSCSPISGHRSVSWYQQTPGQGLQFLFEYFSETQRNKGNFPGRFSGRQFSNSRSEMNVSTLELGDSALYLCASRLNGQGPLTQYFGPGTRLLVL.

This clonotype was observed a few times. The rearrangement joins TRBV20-1 to TRBJ2-5, with TRBD2 as a possible D gene (6 bases). Germline V lookup: CDR1 DFQATT, CDR2 SNEGSKA (reference sequence). V lost 3 bases and J lost 3, with 11 bases in between. The length of the CDR3 is 13 residues. The CDR3 coding sequence is TGCAGTGCTAGTGTCCTAGCGAAAGAGACCCAGTACTTC. It translates to CSASVLAKETQYF.

The V and J genes are TRBV5-1 and TRBJ2-3; TRBD2 agrees at 12 bases. The J segment lost 5 bases and the V segment lost 1 base, leaving 8 bases of the junction unmatched. CDR1 is SGHRS and CDR2 is YFSETQ in the germline V gene. The length of the CDR3 is 17 residues. The CDR3 spells CASSLHHPSGGEDTQYF. In DNA, the CDR3 is TGCGCCAGCAGCTTGCACCACCCTAGCGGGGGGGAAGATACGCAGTATTTT.

The sample holds a few counts of this clonotype. The V gene is TRBV6-2 or TRBV6-3, the J gene TRBJ2-1; D unclear. CDR1 and CDR2 from the germline V gene are MNHEY and SVGEGT. The CDR3 consists of 16 residues. The V and J ends lost 6 bases and 0 bases respectively, with 15 bases between them. CDR3 residues: CASRKLGWSSYNEQFF. CDR3 DNA sequence: TGTGCCAGCAGAAAACTCGGGTGGAGCTCCTACAATGAGCAGTTCTTC.

The chain uses TRBV28 and TRBJ2-7, with D perhaps assigned TRBD1 or TRBD2 (6 bases each). There are 14 residues in the CDR3. CDR1 and CDR2 from the germline V gene are MDHEN and SYDVKM. Trimming pared 6 bases from V and 4 bases from J, leaving 16 bases between. The CDR3 DNA is TGTGCCAGCAGGGAGACAGGTGGGACTTACGAGCAGTACTTC. Its translation is CASRETGGTYEQYF.

This clonotype was detected only a few times. The chain employs TRBV5-6 and TRBJ2-1; D may be TRBD2 (5 bases). V was shortened by 1 base and J by 3 bases, with 8 bases between the two germline ends. The CDR3 sequence is 14 residues long. Germline V lookup: CDR1 SGHDT, CDR2 YYEEEE. The CDR3 protein is CASSLIGNYNEQFF. The CDR3 DNA follows: TGTGCCAGCAGCTTGATCGGGAACTACAATGAGCAGTTCTTC. Complete variable domain (other parts from reference TRBV5-6 and TRBJ2-1): DAGVTQSPTHLIKTRGQQVTLRCSPKSGHDTVSWYQQALGQGPQFIFQYYEEEERQRGNFPDRFSGHQFPNYSSELNVNALLLGDSALYLCASSLIGNYNEQFFGPGTRLTVL.

The V and J genes are TRBV15 and TRBJ1-3; D is uncertain. Germline V lookup: CDR1 LNHNV, CDR2 YYDKDF (reference sequence). Trimming took 0 bases from V and 2 from J, leaving 8 bases between them. The CDR3 is 15 amino acids. CDR3 region: CATSRDYGAGNTIYF. The CDR3 nucleotides are TGTGCCACCAGCAGAGATTACGGCGCTGGAAACACCATATATTTT.

This clonotype was seen only a few times. The chain is built from TRBV12-3 or TRBV12-4 and TRBJ1-2; the D gene is possibly TRBD1 (5 bases). Trimming cost V 1 base and J 7 bases, with 10 bases left between them. The CDR3 is 13 residues long. DNA for the CDR3: TGTGCCAGCAGTTTAGGGGGGTGGAGTGGCTACACCTTC. Translation gives CASSLGGWSGYTF.

Concerning this clonotype itself: With a much larger clone just one base away, this may be a read error. The gene calls are TRBV5-1 and TRBJ2-5; 11 bases line up with TRBD1. V lost 4 bases to trimming and J lost 7 bases; unmatched junction nucleotides: 9. From germline, CDR1 is SGHRS and CDR2 YFSETQ. The CDR3 consists of 15 residues. CDR3 DNA sequence: TGCGCCAGCAGCAACGGACAGGGGGCGCCGGGGACCCAGTACTTC. Protein product: CASSNGQGAPGTQYF.

The V call is TRBV19, the J call TRBJ1-1; TRBD1 aligns across 7 bases. V was clipped by 6 bases and J by 7 bases; unmatched bases: 14. The V gene's germline CDR1 is LNHDA and CDR2 SQIVND (reference sequence). The CDR3 sequence is 15 residues long. DNA of the CDR3: TGTGCCAGTAGGATGGACAGGTCCACGAAGGGTGAAGCTTTCTTT. This translates into CASRMDRSTKGEAFF.

The sample holds many counts of this clonotype. V is TRBV9 and J is TRBJ1-6; TRBD1 matches at 8 bases. J lost 7 bases, V lost 4 bases, and 7 bases had no gene match. This CDR3 spans 15 amino acids. Germline V gene data show CDR1 as SGDLS and CDR2 as YYNGEE. The CDR3 region has the DNA TGTGCCAGCAGCTCCGGCGGGACAGGAAATTCACCCCTCCACTTT. This encodes CASSSGGTGNSPLHF.

There are a few counts of this clonotype. The chain combines TRBV15 with TRBJ1-5, with no clear D. V was shortened by 2 bases and J by 5 bases, with 13 bases between the two germline ends. Germline V gene sequence: CDR1 LNHNV, CDR2 YYDKDF (reference sequence). This CDR3 comprises 15 residues. The DNA of the CDR3 is TGTGCCACCAGCAGAAATGGAGGACGTTATCAGCCCCAGCATTTT. This translates into CATSRNGGRYQPQHF.

This clonotype was counted a few times. V is TRBV29-1 and J is TRBJ1-2, with D hard to call. The ends were cut back, 6 bases at V and 0 bases at J, with 11 bases in the middle. Germline lookup yields CDR1 SQVTM and CDR2 ANQGSEA. The CDR3 covers 13 residues. The CDR3 spells CSVAVISNYGYTF. The CDR3 nucleotides are TGCAGCGTCGCGGTCATATCTAACTATGGCTACACCTTC.

This clonotype was seen ten or more times. CDR3 DNA: TGTGCCAGCAGTCTGTGGACTAACCAAGAGACCCAGTACTTC. Translation: CASSLWTNQETQYF. This rearrangement joins TRBV12-3 or TRBV12-4 to TRBJ2-5, with D perhaps TRBD2 (6 bases). The germline V and J ends were trimmed by 5 bases and 0 bases, with 10 bases remaining between them. The CDR3 has 14 amino acids.

The chain uses TRBV4-1 and TRBJ2-1; D unclear. V lost 0 bases and J lost 3, with 6 bases in between. This CDR3 region has 14 residues. Germline V gene sequence: CDR1 MGHRA, CDR2 YSYEKL. This chain's CDR3 is CASSQDKNYNEQFF. The CDR3, as DNA: TGCGCCAGCAGCCAAGATAAGAACTACAATGAGCAGTTCTTC.

This clonotype occurred a few times. J is TRBJ1-2 and V is TRBV29-1; D is undetermined. V dropped 3 bases and J dropped 3 bases, with 8 bases sitting between them. CDR1 and CDR2 (germline): SQVTM, ANQGSEA. CDR3 length: 12 residues. As DNA, the CDR3 is TGCAGCGTTGATCAGTTGGACTATGGCTACACCTTC. It encodes CSVDQLDYGYTF.

The sample holds many counts of this clonotype. The chain couples TRBV20-1 to TRBJ2-1; TRBD2 matches at 14 bases. Germline V gene lookup returns CDR1 DFQATT and CDR2 SNEGSKA (reference sequence). The CDR3 loop spans 14 amino acids. J lost 8 bases, V lost 7 bases, and 7 bases had no gene match. CDR3 sequence reads: CSGQTSGGADEQFF. CDR3 bases: TGCAGTGGCCAGACTAGCGGGGGGGCGGATGAGCAGTTCTTC.

This chain uses TRBV27 with TRBJ2-2, with 7 bases lining up with TRBD2. V was pared by 1 base and J by 0 bases, with 2 bases of the junction left unmatched. The CDR3 totals 16 residues. Germline CDR1 is MNHEY and CDR2 is SMNVEV (reference sequence). The CDR3 reads CASSLWGGTNTGELFF. The CDR3 DNA follows: TGTGCCAGCAGTTTATGGGGGGGAACGAACACCGGGGAGCTGTTTTTT.

This clonotype was seen ten or more times. The chain carries TRBV15 and TRBJ2-1, with a tentative D call TRBD2 (6 bases). The CDR3 has 15 residues. Germline CDR1 and CDR2: LNHNV and YYDKDF (reference sequence). The V end lost 1 base, the J end lost 7 bases, and 14 bases lay between the germline ends. This CDR3 is CATSRGASAGNEQFF. The CDR3 region has the DNA TGTGCCACCAGCAGAGGGGCTAGCGCGGGGAATGAGCAGTTCTTC. Full variable domain (outside the CDR3, taken from reference TRBV15 and TRBJ2-1): DAMVIQNPRYQVTQFGKPVTLSCSQTLNHNVMYWYQQKSSQAPKLLFHYYDKDFNNEADTPDNFQSRRPNTSFCFLDIRSPGLGDTAMYLCATSRGASAGNEQFFGPGTRLTVL.

The chain combines TRBV11-2 with TRBJ2-4; 8 bases align to TRBD2. J gave up 3 bases and V 5 bases, and 15 bases lay outside the gene matches. This CDR3 comprises 18 residues. Germline CDR1 is SGHAT and CDR2 is FQNNGV. The CDR3 DNA sequence: TGTGCCAGCAGCCCTTTGGGACTAGTTTTTAGCAGCAAAAACATTCAGTACTTC. Amino acid sequence: CASSPLGLVFSSKNIQYF.

This clonotype has just a few counts. V is TRBV6-5 and J is TRBJ2-3, with D hard to call. The CDR3 covers 14 residues. The germline CDR1 and CDR2 sequences are MNHEY and SVGAGI. V gave up 4 bases and J gave up 3 bases, with 11 bases separating them. The CDR3 loop is CASSSRSQTDTQYF. In DNA, the CDR3 is TGTGCCAGCAGTTCCCGGTCGCAAACAGATACGCAGTATTTT.

As to this clonotype: At one of its ends the junction is not consistent with the germline gene, which may arise from a read error. This chain links TRBV20-1 with TRBJ1-1; 9 bases map to TRBD1. The CDR3 is made up of 14 amino acids. CDR1 is DFQATT and CDR2 is SNEGSKA in the germline V gene (reference sequence). The CDR3 loop is CSAREDRGRREACF. The CDR3 DNA sequence: TGCAGTGCTAGAGAAGACAGGGGGAGAAGGGAAGCTTGTTTT.